Following are 7 T cell receptor beta chains from one sample sequenced in a study of cytomegalovirus exposure and HLA in healthy donors. Data came from immunoSEQ multiplex PCR; TCRdb stores just in-frame clones and leaves some out. The sample carries around 70,000 clones, 94% recorded once. Material: PBMCs. Every receptor here comes from a woman aged 18-29 years in good health and CMV-seropositive.

The V call is TRBV5-1, the J call TRBJ1-1; D is perhaps TRBD1 (6 bases). CDR3 length: 15 amino acids. The germline V gene has CDR1 SGHRS and CDR2 YFSETQ. V lost 4 bases to trimming and J lost 7 bases, with 20 bases between them. For the CDR3, the DNA is TGCGCCAGCAGCCACTCTCGGGACAACGCCCTTGAAGCTTTCTTT. Protein product: CASSHSRDNALEAFF.

The CDR3 DNA reads as TGCGCCAGCAGCTTGGGGGGGGATTGGACTAGCGTTGAGACCCAGTACTTC. Translation gives CASSLGGDWTSVETQYF. The chain links TRBV5-1 to TRBJ2-5; 9 positions agree with TRBD2. Germline V CDR1 and CDR2: SGHRS, YFSETQ. V was pared by 0 bases and J by 5 bases, with 11 bases of the junction left unmatched. This CDR3 has 17 amino acids. Together with reference TRBV5-1 and TRBJ2-5, the CDR3 gives the full variable domain: KAGVTQTPRYLIKTRGQQVTLSCSPISGHRSVSWYQQTPGQGLQFLFEYFSETQRNKGNFPGRFSGRQFSNSRSEMNVSTLELGDSALYLCASSLGGDWTSVETQYFGPGTRLLVL.

The CDR3 bases are TGTGCCAGCAGTCTAGCGGGGGGCAATGAGCAGTTCTTC. Translation: CASSLAGGNEQFF. The rearrangement links TRBV27 to TRBJ2-1; TRBD2 agrees at 11 bases. V dropped 5 bases and J dropped 6; count of bases not matched to a gene: 0. The germline V gene encodes CDR1 MNHEY and CDR2 SMNVEV (reference sequence). The CDR3 has 13 residues.

The rearrangement uses TRBV2 and TRBJ1-5, with a possible D match to TRBD1 (5 bases). The CDR3 extends over 14 amino acids. Trimming pared 7 bases from V and 0 bases from J, leaving 10 bases between. Germline V gene sequence: CDR1 SNHLY, CDR2 FYNNEI. CDR3 loop: CASTWGVSNQPQHF. CDR3 bases: TGTGCCAGCACGTGGGGGGTTAGCAATCAGCCCCAGCATTTT.

Details on this clone: Compared with germline, one end of the junction differs, possibly owing to a read error. The rearrangement joins TRBV7-7 to TRBJ2-5; TRBD1 aligns across 8 bases. Germline loops: CDR1 SSHAT, CDR2 FNYEAQ (reference sequence). This CDR3 has 16 residues. The DNA for the CDR3 is TGTGCTAGCAGCTTAGCCGGACAGGGAACTTGGGAGACCCAGTACTTC. Protein: CASSLAGQGTWETQYF.

The chain joins TRBV18 to TRBJ1-1; no firm D call. Trimming removed 3 bases at V and 1 base at J, with 9 bases between. The germline V gene encodes CDR1 KGHSH and CDR2 LQKENI. The CDR3 has 14 residues. CDR3 DNA: TGTGCCAGCTCACCTAGTAGACAGAACACTGAAGCTTTCTTT. Its translation: CASSPSRQNTEAFF.

The genes are TRBV11-3 and TRBJ2-3; no definite D call. The CDR3 extends over 15 amino acids. Per the germline V gene, CDR1 is SGHNT and CDR2 is YENEEA. V shed 6 bases and J shed 4 bases, with 17 bases lying between them. The CDR3 protein is CASRPDFSYADTQYF. In DNA form, the CDR3 reads TGTGCCAGCAGACCGGATTTTAGCTACGCAGATACGCAGTATTTT.